Listed here are 29 T cell receptor beta chains from one sample, sequenced in a study of T-cell memory formation after mild COVID-19. TCRdb re-analysed the 5' RACE reads in MiXCR, keeping a single row per CDR3 protein. The table includes around 60,000 distinct CDR3 sequences, over 7.5% detected once. Source material: PBMCs or a T cell subset sorted from them (not recorded which). The receptors originated from a man between 18 and 29 years old who had mild COVID-19 (a few samples of this study predate the infection). Cell type and time point are not known.

This clonotype was seen ten or more times. V and J are TRBV2 and TRBJ2-2; D is undetermined. The germline gives CDR1 SNHLY, CDR2 FYNNEI. The V end lost 6 bases, the J end lost 7 bases, and 12 bases lay between the germline ends. The CDR3 covers 13 residues. The CDR3 here is CASRQTVDGELFF. CDR3 bases: TGTGCCAGCAGGCAGACGGTAGACGGGGAGCTGTTTTTT.

This clonotype was counted only a few times. CDR3 coding DNA: TGTGCCAGCAGTGATGCTGGGGGCACCGGGGAGCTGTTTTTT. This translates into CASSDAGGTGELFF. The gene calls are TRBV2 and TRBJ2-2, with D perhaps TRBD1 or TRBD2 (5 bases each). The germline gives CDR1 SNHLY, CDR2 FYNNEI. V dropped 3 bases and J dropped 4 bases, with 9 bases sitting between them. The CDR3 runs to 14 residues. Based on the CDR3 plus reference TRBV2 and TRBJ2-2, the full variable domain is EPEVTQTPSHQVTQMGQEVILRCVPISNHLYFYWYRQILGQKVEFLVSFYNNEISEKSEIFDDQFSVERPDGSNFTLKIRSTKLEDSAMYFCASSDAGGTGELFFGEGSRLTVL.

This clonotype was found a few times. The rearrangement joins TRBV18 to TRBJ2-1; D assignment may be TRBD1 or TRBD2 (5 bases each). Trimming stripped 3 bases from V and 0 bases from J, with 9 bases between. CDR3 size: 15 residues. Germline V gene data show CDR1 as KGHSH and CDR2 as LQKENI. CDR3 protein: CASSPMGDSYNEQFF. Written as DNA, the CDR3 is TGTGCCAGCTCACCGATGGGGGACTCCTACAATGAGCAGTTCTTC.

V is TRBV7-2 and J is TRBJ2-3, with D unresolved. The length of the CDR3 is 12 residues. Trimming took off 5 bases at V and 2 bases at J, with 5 bases between the two ends. Germline CDR1 is SGHTA and CDR2 is FQGNSA. The CDR3 sequence is CASSHYTDTQYF. The CDR3 coding sequence is TGTGCCAGCAGCCATTACACAGATACGCAGTATTTT. Using reference TRBV7-2 and TRBJ2-3 for the parts outside the CDR3, the full variable domain is GAGVSQSPSNKVTEKGKDVELRCDPISGHTALYWYRQSLGQGLEFLIYFQGNSAPDKSGLPSDRFSAERTGGSVSTLTIQRTQQEDSAVYLCASSHYTDTQYFGPGTRLTVL.

V and J are TRBV4-3 and TRBJ1-2, with D tentatively TRBD1 (5 bases). The V gene's germline CDR1 is LGHNA and CDR2 YSLEER. This CDR3 has 14 residues. V lost 0 bases and J 1 base, leaving 6 bases between the germline ends. The CDR3 loop is CASSQEDSNYGYTF. The CDR3, as DNA: TGCGCCAGCAGCCAAGAAGACAGTAACTATGGCTACACCTTC.

This clonotype was seen a few times. The chain uses TRBV4-3 and TRBJ1-2, with TRBD1 matching over 7 bases. The germline V gene has CDR1 LGHNA and CDR2 YSLEER. The CDR3 spans 14 residues. The V and J ends lost 3 bases and 1 base, in that order; junction bases with no gene match: 2. The chain's CDR3 is CASSQDRSNYGYTF. The CDR3 DNA is TGCGCCAGCAGCCAGGACAGGAGTAACTATGGCTACACCTTC.

CDR3 nucleotide sequence: TGTGCCAGCAGCTTAGTCCGGATTCCGGGACGGGTGAACACTGAAGCTTTCTTT. Translating it yields CASSLVRIPGRVNTEAFF. The gene calls are TRBV7-2 and TRBJ1-1, with D maybe TRBD1 (5 bases). This CDR3 is 18 amino acids long. Germline values: CDR1 SGHTA, CDR2 FQGNSA. Trimming removed 1 base at V and 0 bases at J, with 18 bases between.

V is TRBV7-2 and J is TRBJ2-1; D ambiguous. V lost 5 bases and J lost 2, with 13 bases in between. The CDR3 has 15 amino acids. Germline CDR1 reads SGHTA; CDR2 reads FQGNSA. Written as DNA, the CDR3 is TGTGCCAGCAGCCCACAGACCGGAACCTACAATGAGCAGTTCTTC. This sequence encodes CASSPQTGTYNEQFF.

This clonotype was recorded a few times. The chain recombines TRBV10-3 with TRBJ2-2; tentatively, D is TRBD2 (6 bases). Germline loops: CDR1 ENHRY, CDR2 SYGVKD. Trimming took off 3 bases at V and 4 bases at J, with 9 bases between the two ends. The CDR3 sequence is 14 residues long. In DNA, the CDR3 is TGTGCCATCAGTGAACTAGCTAGCACCGGGGAGCTGTTTTTT. Protein product: CAISELASTGELFF.

This clonotype was found many times. This chain joins TRBV7-2 and TRBJ2-5; D ambiguous. The CDR3 has 13 amino acids. Trimming took 0 bases from V and 3 from J, leaving 5 bases between them. Germline CDR1 SGHTA, CDR2 FQGNSA. CDR3 bases: TGTGCCAGCAGCTTAGCTCAGAAAGAGACCCAGTACTTC. As protein: CASSLAQKETQYF.

This clonotype has more than one count but fewer than ten. The chain is built from TRBV10-3 and TRBJ2-3; TRBD1 aligns across 7 bases. The V and J ends lost 7 bases and 0 bases, in that order; junction bases with no gene match: 1. The CDR3 spans 13 residues. Per the germline V gene, CDR1 is ENHRY and CDR2 is SYGVKD. The CDR3: CAIKQGSTDTQYF. The CDR3 DNA reads as TGTGCCATCAAACAGGGGAGCACAGATACGCAGTATTTT.

This clonotype is classed as medium-sized. The V and J genes are TRBV5-1 and TRBJ2-3; D gene unclear. CDR3 size: 16 residues. Germline V CDR1 and CDR2: SGHRS, YFSETQ. V lost 0 bases to trimming and J lost 1 base, with 12 bases between them. The CDR3 DNA reads as TGCGCCAGCAGCTTGGCCCTTCTATCGGGCACAGATACGCAGTATTTT. Protein product: CASSLALLSGTDTQYF.

This clonotype was observed a few times. The rearrangement joins TRBV19 to TRBJ2-3, with a tentative D call TRBD1 (6 bases). Trimming removed 5 bases at V and 2 bases at J, with 14 bases between. The germline CDR1 and CDR2 sequences are LNHDA and SQIVND (reference sequence). The CDR3 spans 15 residues. The CDR3 DNA follows: TGTGCCAGTAGTGCAGGGGTTGGAGTCACAGATACGCAGTATTTT. Translated, it gives CASSAGVGVTDTQYF.

This clonotype was detected a few times. The chain combines TRBV29-1 with TRBJ2-1; D might be TRBD1 or TRBD2, each matching 5 bases. This CDR3 is built from 12 residues. The ends were cut back, 7 bases at V and 8 bases at J, with 15 bases in the middle. Germline V gene sequence: CDR1 SQVTM, CDR2 ANQGSEA. The CDR3 DNA reads as TGCAGCGCCACGGACTTCAGGGATGAGCAGTTCTTC. Translation gives CSATDFRDEQFF.

The table lists this clonotype with a few counts. The V call is TRBV7-9, the J call TRBJ2-5; 7 nucleotides agree with TRBD2. V was clipped by 10 bases and J by 1 base; unmatched bases: 6. The germline V gene has CDR1 SEHNR and CDR2 FQNEAQ (reference sequence). The CDR3 is 13 amino acids. CDR3: CANGEGSQETQYF. In DNA form, the CDR3 reads TGTGCCAACGGGGAGGGGAGCCAAGAGACCCAGTACTTC.

This clonotype was detected only a few times. The rearrangement links TRBV6-5 to TRBJ2-7; D is perhaps TRBD2 (5 bases). The CDR3 runs 12 residues. In germline, CDR1 is MNHEY, CDR2 SVGAGI. Trimming cost V 5 bases and J 7 bases, with 12 bases left between them. The CDR3 spells CASSPGRGEQYF. The CDR3 bases are TGTGCCAGCAGTCCTGGGAGAGGGGAGCAGTACTTC.

This clonotype was detected only a few times. The gene calls are TRBV6-1 and TRBJ1-5; tentative D call: TRBD1 (6 bases). V gave up 1 base and J gave up 12 bases, with 13 bases separating them. CDR3 length: 13 amino acids. Germline CDR1 is MNHNS and CDR2 is SASEGT. CDR3 loop: CASSEGRTALQHF. The DNA of the CDR3 is TGTGCCAGCAGTGAAGGAAGGACAGCACTCCAGCATTTT.

This clonotype was recorded a few times. The chain joins TRBV6-6 to TRBJ2-2; no clear D. The CDR3 contains 12 residues. V lost 6 bases and J lost 1, with 3 bases in between. Germline assignment: CDR1 MNHNY and CDR2 SVGAGI (reference sequence). The CDR3 here is CASSRNTGELFF. CDR3 DNA: TGTGCCAGCAGCCGGAACACCGGGGAGCTGTTTTTT.

V and J are TRBV7-9 and TRBJ1-3; D gene uncertain. Germline loops: CDR1 SEHNR, CDR2 FQNEAQ (reference sequence). V lost 3 bases, J lost 2 bases, and 8 bases lay in between. The CDR3 is made up of 14 amino acids. CDR3 amino acids: CASSFGVPGNTIYF. CDR3 in DNA: TGTGCCAGCAGCTTTGGAGTGCCTGGAAACACCATATATTTT.

V is TRBV10-3 and J is TRBJ1-1; a possible D gene is TRBD1 (5 bases). The CDR3 length is 14 residues. V lost 3 bases, J lost 0 bases, and 8 bases lay in between. Germline CDR1 reads ENHRY; CDR2 reads SYGVKD. CDR3 DNA sequence: TGTGCCATCAGTGAATCAGGGTTGAACACTGAAGCTTTCTTT. Its protein product is CAISESGLNTEAFF.

This clonotype occurred many times. J is TRBJ2-3 and V is TRBV7-2; D ambiguous. CDR1 and CDR2 (germline): SGHTA, FQGNSA. V lost 1 base to trimming and J lost 1 base, with 3 bases between them. The CDR3 runs to 13 residues. The CDR3 loop reads CASSLGGTDTQYF. In DNA, the CDR3 is TGTGCCAGCAGCTTAGGGGGCACAGATACGCAGTATTTT.

This clonotype was counted only a few times. J is TRBJ2-7 and V is TRBV20-1, with 8 bases lining up with TRBD2. J lost 4 bases, V lost 1 base, and 6 bases had no gene match. This CDR3 comprises 14 residues. CDR1 is DFQATT and CDR2 is SNEGSKA in the germline V gene (reference sequence). CDR3 sequence: CSARVQRGNYEQYF. CDR3 sequence (DNA): TGCAGTGCTAGAGTCCAGCGGGGGAATTACGAGCAGTACTTC.

This clonotype was observed many times. This chain links TRBV3-1 with TRBJ2-1; D is ambiguous. This CDR3 has 11 amino acids. V was trimmed by 2 bases and J by 7 bases, leaving 3 bases between them. Germline CDR1 reads LGHDT; CDR2 reads YNNKEL (reference sequence). The CDR3 nucleotides are TGTGCCAGCAGCCAACGTAATGAGCAGTTCTTC. Encoded protein: CASSQRNEQFF.

This clonotype was counted many times. The chain is built from TRBV5-1 and TRBJ2-2; no definite D call. The germline gives CDR1 SGHRS, CDR2 YFSETQ. There are 16 residues in the CDR3. The V end was cut by 2 bases, the J end by 1 base, with 12 bases between. This CDR3 is CASSLSTWKNTGELFF. In DNA form, the CDR3 reads TGCGCCAGCAGCTTAAGTACTTGGAAGAACACCGGGGAGCTGTTTTTT.

At least ten counts were recorded for this clonotype. The rearrangement links TRBV5-1 to TRBJ2-1; 13 positions agree with TRBD2. CDR3 length: 18 residues. Germline V gives CDR1 SGHRS, CDR2 YFSETQ. V gave up 4 bases and J gave up 0 bases; unmatched junction bases: 7. CDR3 DNA: TGCGCCAGCAGCCAGGGGACTAGCGGGGTCGGCTCCTACAATGAGCAGTTCTTC. Translated, it gives CASSQGTSGVGSYNEQFF.

This clonotype was recorded a few times. The chain links TRBV10-1 to TRBJ1-2; D not certain. Deletions cut 7 bases from V and 5 bases from J, with 17 bases between. Germline lookup yields CDR1 WNHNN and CDR2 SYGVQD (reference sequence). This CDR3 comprises 14 residues. The CDR3: CASTLHPTVYGYTF. The DNA of the CDR3 is TGCGCCAGCACTCTGCACCCAACTGTATATGGCTACACCTTC.

The rearrangement links TRBV6-2 or TRBV6-3 to TRBJ1-5, with D possibly being TRBD1 (5 bases). CDR3 length equals 19 residues. Germline V lookup: CDR1 MNHEY, CDR2 SVGEGT. With 4 bases removed from V and 1 base from J, the gap between germline ends came to 23 bases. CDR3 in DNA: TGTGCCAGCAGTTTCAGTAAGGGCGGCAGGGCGAGAAGCAATCAGCCCCAGCATTTT. It translates to CASSFSKGGRARSNQPQHF.

This clonotype occurred a few times. The chain employs TRBV12-3 or TRBV12-4 and TRBJ2-3; 10 nucleotides match TRBD2. V shed 5 bases and J 6 bases; nucleotides not matched to a gene: 8. This CDR3 comprises 15 residues. The CDR3 reads CASSPSGGPLDTQYF. CDR3 DNA: TGTGCCAGCAGTCCTAGCGGGGGTCCCCTGGATACGCAGTATTTT.

This clonotype was observed a few times. The rearrangement uses TRBV16 and TRBJ1-5, with D possibly TRBD1 on 5 matching bases. This CDR3 has 14 residues. Trimming stripped 2 bases from V and 7 bases from J, with 12 bases between. From germline, CDR1 is KGHSY and CDR2 FQNENV. In DNA form, the CDR3 reads TGTGCCAGCAGCCAAGGACAAATGGGGCAGCCCCAGCATTTT. This sequence encodes CASSQGQMGQPQHF.